The 31 T cell receptor beta chains presented below share a single source sample, sequenced in a study of cytomegalovirus exposure and HLA in healthy donors. The PCR was carried out with 60 Vbeta primers and 13 Jbeta primers. Libraries were prepared by immunoSEQ multiplex PCR; TCRdb keeps only in-frame clonotypes and omits some of them. The sample carries 180,000 or so clones, approximately 85% recorded once. Sequenced input: PBMCs. The receptors were sampled from a man in his late teens or twenties in good health and CMV-seropositive.

The V gene is TRBV7-2, the J gene TRBJ2-3; 12 bases are shared with TRBD2. The CDR3 spans 16 residues. V lost 5 bases and J lost 0; bases outside the gene matches: 3. The germline V gene encodes CDR1 SGHTA and CDR2 FQGNSA. The CDR3 here is CASSPGLAGSTDTQYF. The CDR3 nucleotides are TGTGCCAGCAGCCCAGGACTAGCGGGGAGCACAGATACGCAGTATTTT.

The chain is built from TRBV18 and TRBJ1-4; D is unresolved. The CDR3 spans 15 residues. The germline CDR1 and CDR2 sequences are KGHSH and LQKENI. Between the trimmed V and J ends, which lost 3 bases and 4 bases, there was a span of 12 bases. The CDR3 DNA reads as TGTGCCAGCTCACCCCGGGGAGGAAATAATGAAAAACTGTTTTTT. It yields the protein CASSPRGGNNEKLFF.

The CDR3 region is CAINPEGSYEQYF. In DNA, the CDR3 is TGTGCCATCAATCCGGAGGGATCCTACGAGCAGTACTTC. J is TRBJ2-7 and V is TRBV10-3; D may be TRBD2 (6 bases). Germline V lookup: CDR1 ENHRY, CDR2 SYGVKD. The length of the CDR3 is 13 residues. The V end was cut by 7 bases, the J end by 1 base, with 11 bases between.

The V gene is TRBV7-9, the J gene TRBJ1-4; TRBD1 matches at 7 bases. J lost 0 bases, V lost 5 bases, and 3 bases had no gene match. This CDR3 region has 15 residues. From germline, CDR1 is SEHNR and CDR2 FQNEAQ (reference sequence). The CDR3 DNA sequence: TGTGCCAGCAGCACCGGACAGGCAACTAATGAAAAACTGTTTTTT. Protein sequence: CASSTGQATNEKLFF.

As for this clone: Other DNA sequences from this sample encode an identical CDR3 as well. V gene TRBV2 combines with J gene TRBJ2-1; D gene unclear. This CDR3 spans 11 amino acids. Germline V CDR1 and CDR2: SNHLY, FYNNEI. The V and J ends lost 6 bases and 5 bases respectively, with 5 bases between them. The CDR3 sequence is CASSLNNEQFF. The DNA of the CDR3 is TGTGCCAGCAGCCTTAACAATGAGCAGTTCTTC.

The J gene is TRBJ2-1, the V gene TRBV5-1; 11 bases match TRBD2. This CDR3 has 15 residues. V gave up 4 bases and J gave up 8 bases; unmatched junction bases: 8. Germline CDR1 is SGHRS and CDR2 is YFSETQ. CDR3 coding DNA: TGCGCCAGCAGCGTTAGCGGGGGGGTGTGGGATGAGCAGTTCTTC. It codes for CASSVSGGVWDEQFF.

The chain uses TRBV15 and TRBJ2-7; TRBD1 aligns across 7 bases. V dropped 2 bases and J dropped 1; count of bases not matched to a gene: 11. Germline loops: CDR1 LNHNV, CDR2 YYDKDF (reference sequence). The CDR3 consists of 17 residues. The CDR3 loop reads CATSRTAPTGPSYEQYF. DNA for the CDR3: TGTGCCACCAGCAGAACTGCCCCGACAGGGCCGTCCTACGAGCAGTACTTC.

J is TRBJ1-4 and V is TRBV5-1; 8 bases fit TRBD1. Trimming removed 0 bases from V and 0 bases from J; junction bases left unmatched: 4. CDR3 length: 17 residues. CDR1 and CDR2 (germline): SGHRS, YFSETQ. The CDR3 sequence: CASSLGQGKTTNEKLFF. In DNA, the CDR3 is TGCGCCAGCAGCTTGGGACAGGGGAAGACAACTAATGAAAAACTGTTTTTT.

The rearrangement uses TRBV5-4 and TRBJ1-2; 7 bases align to TRBD1. Trimming took 2 bases from V and 4 from J; bases not matched to a gene: 8. The CDR3 is 15 residues long. CDR1 and CDR2 from the germline V gene are SGHNT and YYREEE (reference sequence). This CDR3 is CASSFSLGGGYGYTF. DNA of the CDR3: TGTGCCAGCAGCTTCTCTTTAGGGGGCGGCTATGGCTACACCTTC.

The genes are TRBV10-3 and TRBJ2-6; the D gene is possibly TRBD2 (6 bases). Trimming took off 7 bases at V and 0 bases at J, with 13 bases between the two ends. The CDR3 extends over 16 amino acids. CDR1 and CDR2 from the germline V gene are ENHRY and SYGVKD. This CDR3 is CAITRGSYSGANVLTF. CDR3 sequence (DNA): TGTGCCATCACCCGGGGGTCATACTCTGGGGCCAACGTCCTGACTTTC.

Here the CDR3 reads CSVATGYEQYF. DNA of the CDR3: TGCAGCGTTGCCACAGGCTACGAGCAGTACTTC. The chain uses TRBV29-1 and TRBJ2-7; TRBD1 might be the D (5 bases). The CDR3 length is 11 residues. Germline assignment: CDR1 SQVTM and CDR2 ANQGSEA. Trimming removed 4 bases from V and 3 bases from J, with 7 bases in between.

This rearrangement joins TRBV30 to TRBJ1-1; D remains unclear. Per germline, CDR1 GTSNPN and CDR2 SVGIG (reference sequence). The CDR3 runs 14 residues. Trimming cost V 2 bases and J 2 bases, with 12 bases left between them. CDR3 DNA sequence: TGTGCCTGGAGTTCACCAGGAAGAAACACTGAAGCTTTCTTT. Translating gives CAWSSPGRNTEAFF.

The chain combines TRBV23-1 with TRBJ2-7; D is undetermined. TRBV23-1 is given ORF status, its function remaining uncertain. This CDR3 comprises 15 residues. V was pared by 0 bases and J by 2 bases, with 11 bases between. The CDR3 here is CASSQSGLSPYEQYF. CDR3 sequence (DNA): TGCGCCAGCAGTCAATCGGGCCTCTCCCCCTACGAGCAGTACTTC.

The rearrangement uses TRBV30 and TRBJ2-1, with 9 bases lining up with TRBD1. V shed 5 bases and J 4 bases; nucleotides not matched to a gene: 9. The CDR3 loop spans 15 amino acids. Per germline, CDR1 GTSNPN and CDR2 SVGIG (reference sequence). CDR3 nucleotides: TGTGCCTGGGGCACCGGGACAGGGTGGTACAATGAGCAGTTCTTC. Translating it yields CAWGTGTGWYNEQFF.

The rearrangement links TRBV5-5 to TRBJ1-2, with D tentatively TRBD1 (6 bases). Looked up from germline, CDR1 is SGHKS and CDR2 is YYEKEE (reference sequence). CDR3 size: 12 residues. Trimming stripped 2 bases from V and 4 bases from J, with 6 bases between. The CDR3 coding sequence is TGTGCCAGCAGCTTAGGGGGCTATGGCTACACCTTC. Its translation is CASSLGGYGYTF. The full variable domain, completed using reference TRBV5-5 and TRBJ1-2, is DAGVTQSPTHLIKTRGQQVTLRCSPISGHKSVSWYQQVLGQGPQFIFQYYEKEERGRGNFPDRFSARQFPNYSSELNVNALLLGDSALYLCASSLGGYGYTFGSGTRLTVV.

This clone has just a few counts. The gene calls are TRBV10-3 and TRBJ1-5; a weak D match, TRBD1 (5 bases). Deletions cut 3 bases from V and 6 bases from J, with 12 bases between. The germline V gene has CDR1 ENHRY and CDR2 SYGVKD. The CDR3 sequence is 14 residues long. The DNA for the CDR3 is TGTGCCATCAGTGACGGGGGATCCACTCAGCCCCAGCATTTT. Residues: CAISDGGSTQPQHF.

The table lists this clone with a few counts. The CDR3: CASSVRTGLYNEQFF. Written as DNA, the CDR3 is TGTGCCAGCAGCGTAAGGACAGGGCTATACAATGAGCAGTTCTTC. This chain links TRBV7-6 with TRBJ2-1, with 8 bases that match TRBD1. V was clipped by 5 bases and J by 4 bases; unmatched bases: 7. Germline lookup yields CDR1 SGHVS and CDR2 FNYEAQ. This CDR3 comprises 15 residues.

The chain recombines TRBV5-8 with TRBJ2-7; TRBD1 is a possible D gene (6 bases). Germline CDR1 and CDR2: SGHTS and YDEGEE. This CDR3 has 16 residues. V was cut by 3 bases and J by 7 bases, with 23 bases left in between. CDR3 region: CASSSDRITGLGEQYF. CDR3 in DNA: TGTGCCAGCAGCTCTGATAGAATAACAGGGTTGGGGGAGCAGTACTTC.

The chain carries TRBV2 and TRBJ1-1; D is perhaps TRBD1 (5 bases). The CDR3 length is 12 residues. V shed 7 bases and J shed 3 bases, with 9 bases lying between them. Per the germline V gene, CDR1 is SNHLY and CDR2 is FYNNEI. The CDR3 bases are TGTGCCAGCATAGGGGTGGACACTGAAGCTTTCTTT. Translated, it gives CASIGVDTEAFF.

V and J are TRBV10-2 and TRBJ1-1; unclear D gene. The CDR3 has 12 amino acids. V was shortened by 5 bases and J by 1 base, with 5 bases between the two germline ends. Germline V gene data show CDR1 as WSHSY and CDR2 as SAAADI. The CDR3 reads CASSKQNTEAFF. The CDR3, as DNA: TGCGCCAGCAGTAAGCAGAACACTGAAGCTTTCTTT.

The genes are TRBV27 and TRBJ1-1, with 9 bases aligning to TRBD1. CDR1 MNHEY and CDR2 SMNVEV come from the germline V gene (reference sequence). The ends lost 5 bases at V and 8 bases at J; junction bases unmatched: 6. CDR3 length: 13 amino acids. The CDR3 nucleotides read TGTGCCAGCAGTGTGGGACAGGGAACGGAAGCTTTCTTT. Protein product: CASSVGQGTEAFF.

CDR3 residues: CASSPRGGLNYEQYF. CDR3 sequence (DNA): TGTGCCAGCAGCCCCCGCGGGGGACTGAACTACGAGCAGTACTTC. The chain uses TRBV7-2 and TRBJ2-7; 7 nucleotides agree with TRBD2. The germline V gene has CDR1 SGHTA and CDR2 FQGNSA. This CDR3 is built from 15 residues. V lost 5 bases, J lost 3 bases, and 10 bases stayed unmatched.

This chain connects TRBV6-6 to TRBJ2-7; 8 bases are a match to TRBD1. CDR1 MNHNY and CDR2 SVGAGI come from the germline V gene (reference sequence). The CDR3 runs to 12 residues. With 5 bases clipped from V and 8 bases from J, the junction kept 5 bases outside the gene matches. Here the CDR3 DNA reads TGTGCCAGCAGTCGACAGGGGAGTAAGCAGTACTTC. This gives the protein CASSRQGSKQYF.

This clone occurred a few times. V usage is TRBV19 and J usage is TRBJ2-5; TRBD1 matches at 10 bases. The CDR3 is 15 amino acids. Germline V gives CDR1 LNHDA, CDR2 SQIVND (reference sequence). V gave up 5 bases and J gave up 4 bases; unmatched junction bases: 7. This CDR3 is CASSLRDRGGETQYF. DNA of the CDR3: TGTGCCAGTAGTCTGAGGGACAGGGGCGGAGAGACCCAGTACTTC.

This rearrangement joins TRBV11-2 to TRBJ1-2; D is uncertain. Germline CDR1 is SGHAT and CDR2 is FQNNGV. CDR3 length: 13 amino acids. Trimming shortened V by 4 bases and J by 8 bases, and 14 bases separated the two germline ends. The CDR3 is CASSSGPTRGYTF. CDR3 nucleotides: TGTGCCAGCAGCTCAGGACCCACTAGAGGCTACACCTTC.

The CDR3 sequence: CASSPREGPNYGYTF. CDR3 DNA: TGCGCCAGCAGCCCCCGGGAGGGGCCGAACTATGGCTACACCTTC. The V call is TRBV4-1, the J call TRBJ1-2, with D maybe TRBD1 (5 bases). Germline CDR1 and CDR2: MGHRA and YSYEKL. V was cut by 4 bases and J by 2 bases, with 14 bases left in between. The CDR3 length is 15 residues.

Points on this clone: This sample includes further DNA sequences coding for the same CDR3. This chain joins TRBV9 and TRBJ2-7, with 7 bases that match TRBD1. The CDR3 is made up of 14 amino acids. The V gene's germline CDR1 is SGDLS and CDR2 YYNGEE. J was trimmed by 5 bases and V by 0 bases; bases with no gene match: 5. The chain's CDR3 is CASSVVGQGDEQYF. Written as DNA, the CDR3 is TGTGCCAGCAGCGTAGTAGGGCAGGGGGACGAGCAGTACTTC.

This rearrangement joins TRBV6-6 to TRBJ1-2; D not certain. CDR1 is MNHNY and CDR2 is SVGAGI in the germline V gene (reference sequence). The CDR3 totals 14 residues. The V end was cut by 2 bases, the J end by 5 bases, with 12 bases between. The CDR3 region has the DNA TGTGCCAGCAGTTACGACAATGAGCTATATGGCTACACCTTC. It codes for CASSYDNELYGYTF.

The rearrangement joins TRBV7-6 to TRBJ2-3; possibly TRBD1 for D (5 bases). Looked up from germline, CDR1 is SGHVS and CDR2 is FNYEAQ. V was cut by 5 bases and J by 6 bases, with 12 bases left in between. The CDR3 extends over 13 amino acids. The chain's CDR3 is CASSAAGSDTQYF. CDR3 DNA: TGTGCCAGCAGCGCCGCAGGGTCGGATACGCAGTATTTT.

In this sample, this clone turned up a few times. The J gene is TRBJ1-3, the V gene TRBV6-5; D not resolved. Deletions cut 6 bases from V and 0 bases from J, with 9 bases between. The CDR3 extends over 14 amino acids. The germline V gene encodes CDR1 MNHEY and CDR2 SVGAGI. DNA for the CDR3: TGTGCCAGCAGCCAAGTCAGCTCTGGAAACACCATATATTTT. Translating it yields CASSQVSSGNTIYF.

The V gene is TRBV7-9, the J gene TRBJ2-5, with TRBD1 matching 7 bases. The end of the DNA aligns better with TRBJ2-7, so the J call may be wrong. The CDR3 sequence is 15 residues long. Germline CDR1 reads SEHNR; CDR2 reads FQNEAQ (reference sequence). This chain's CDR3 is CASSWRRTGSYEQYF. For the CDR3, the DNA is TGTGCCAGCAGCTGGAGGAGGACAGGTTCCTACGAGCAGTACTTC.